This TCR beta chain was captured by sequencing in a study of blood T cell repertoires in COVID-19. About the study: The samples span acute and convalescent COVID-19 from the United States, Italy and Spain. Sample material is recorded as cDNA or gDNA derived from T cells, B-cell-depleted T cells, or PBMCs.

Trimming shortened V by 4 bases and J by 0 bases, and 10 bases separated the two germline ends. CDR1 is LNHDA, CDR2 SQIVND, per germline (reference sequence). The CDR3 sequence is 15 residues long. How the authors handled the data: Reference gene primer amplification yielded estimated nucleated cell counts. Only in-frame clones appear in the TCRdb table, and some are missing; sequencing was by immunoSEQ multiplex PCR. That table supplies the V and J calls and clone size; D and trimming were determined from the DNA. The sample lists 45,000 to 50,000 clones; about three quarters were seen once. The origin of this receptor is a human donor with active or convalescent COVID-19. The donor label of this sample is uncertain. The source material was peripheral blood. V usage is TRBV19 and J usage is TRBJ1-5; weak D call: TRBD1 (6 bases). As DNA, the CDR3 is TGTGCCAGTAGTAGACAGGCTTATAGCAATCAGCCCCAGCATTTT. Translation gives CASSRQAYSNQPQHF.